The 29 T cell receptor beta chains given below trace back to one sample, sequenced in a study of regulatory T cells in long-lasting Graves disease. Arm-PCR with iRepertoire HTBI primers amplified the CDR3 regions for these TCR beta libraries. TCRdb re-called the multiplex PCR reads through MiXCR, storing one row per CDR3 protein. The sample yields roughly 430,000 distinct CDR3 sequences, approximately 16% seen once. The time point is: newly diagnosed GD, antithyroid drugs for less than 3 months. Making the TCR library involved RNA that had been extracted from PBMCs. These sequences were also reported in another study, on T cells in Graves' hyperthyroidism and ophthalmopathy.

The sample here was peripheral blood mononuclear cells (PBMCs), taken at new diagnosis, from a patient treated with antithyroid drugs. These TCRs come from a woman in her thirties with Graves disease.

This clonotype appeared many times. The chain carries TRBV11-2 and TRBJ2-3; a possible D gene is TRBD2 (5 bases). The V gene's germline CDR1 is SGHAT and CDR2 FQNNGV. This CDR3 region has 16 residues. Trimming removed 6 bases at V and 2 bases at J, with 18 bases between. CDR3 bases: TGTGCCAGCAGTTCCTACACAGAGGGTATCACAGATACGCAGTATTTT. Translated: CASSSYTEGITDTQYF.

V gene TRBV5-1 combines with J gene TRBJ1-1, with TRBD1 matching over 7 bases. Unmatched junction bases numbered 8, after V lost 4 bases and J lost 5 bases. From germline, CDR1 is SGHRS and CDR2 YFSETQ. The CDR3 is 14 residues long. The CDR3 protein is CASSPTGQWTEAFF. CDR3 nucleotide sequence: TGCGCCAGCAGCCCCACGGGACAGTGGACTGAAGCTTTCTTT.

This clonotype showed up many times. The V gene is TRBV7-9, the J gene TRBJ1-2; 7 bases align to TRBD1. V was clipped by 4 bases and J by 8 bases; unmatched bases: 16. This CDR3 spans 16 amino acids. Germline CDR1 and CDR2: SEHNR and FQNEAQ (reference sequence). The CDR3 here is CASSSRDSGSPGGYTF. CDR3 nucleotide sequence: TGTGCCAGCAGCTCCCGGGACAGCGGATCTCCGGGGGGCTACACCTTC.

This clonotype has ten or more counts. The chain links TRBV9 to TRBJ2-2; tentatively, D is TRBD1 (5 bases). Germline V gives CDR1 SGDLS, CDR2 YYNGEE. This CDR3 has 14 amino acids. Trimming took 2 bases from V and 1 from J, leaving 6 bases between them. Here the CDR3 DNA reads TGTGCCAGCAGCGTGGGGCAGAACACCGGGGAGCTGTTTTTT. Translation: CASSVGQNTGELFF.

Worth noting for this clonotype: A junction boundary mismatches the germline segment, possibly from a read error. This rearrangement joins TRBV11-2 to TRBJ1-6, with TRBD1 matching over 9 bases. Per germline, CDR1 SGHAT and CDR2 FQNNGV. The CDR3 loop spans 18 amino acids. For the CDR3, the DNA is TGTGCCAGCAGCCCGCGGACAGGGGCACGCTCCTATAATTCACCCCGCCACTTT. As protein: CASSPRTGARSYNSPRHF.

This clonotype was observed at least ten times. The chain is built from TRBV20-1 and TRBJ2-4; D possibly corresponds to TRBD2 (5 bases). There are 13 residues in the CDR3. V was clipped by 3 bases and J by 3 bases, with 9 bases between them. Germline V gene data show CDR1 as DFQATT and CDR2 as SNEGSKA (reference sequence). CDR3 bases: TGCAGTGCTAGGAGAGAGGGCAAAAACATTCAGTACTTC. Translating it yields CSARREGKNIQYF.

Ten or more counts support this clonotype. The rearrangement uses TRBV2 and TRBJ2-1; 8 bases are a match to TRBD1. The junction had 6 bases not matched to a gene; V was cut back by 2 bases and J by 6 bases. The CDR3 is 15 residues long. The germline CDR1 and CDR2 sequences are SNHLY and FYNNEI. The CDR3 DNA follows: TGTGCCAGCAGTGAACGGCAGGGGGCGCGCAATGAGCAGTTCTTC. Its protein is CASSERQGARNEQFF.

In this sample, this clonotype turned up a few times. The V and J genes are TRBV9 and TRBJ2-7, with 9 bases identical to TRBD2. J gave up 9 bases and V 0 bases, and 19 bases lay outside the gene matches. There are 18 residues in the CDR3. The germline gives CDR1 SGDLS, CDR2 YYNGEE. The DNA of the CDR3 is TGTGCCAGCAGCGTAGCTACACGCCTAGCGGGAATTAAAAAGGTGCAGTACTTC. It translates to CASSVATRLAGIKKVQYF.

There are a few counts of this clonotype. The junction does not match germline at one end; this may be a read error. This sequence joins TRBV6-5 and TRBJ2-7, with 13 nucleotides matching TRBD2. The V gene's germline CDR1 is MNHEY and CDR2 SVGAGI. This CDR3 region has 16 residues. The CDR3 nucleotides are TGTGCCAGCAGTTACTCCATGGGACTAGCGGGATACGAGCAGCACTTC. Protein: CASSYSMGLAGYEQHF.

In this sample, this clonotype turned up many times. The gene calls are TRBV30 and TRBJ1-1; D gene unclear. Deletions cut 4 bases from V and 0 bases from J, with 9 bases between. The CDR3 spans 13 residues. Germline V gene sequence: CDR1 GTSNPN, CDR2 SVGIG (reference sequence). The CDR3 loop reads CAWKVTVNTEAFF. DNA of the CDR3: TGTGCCTGGAAGGTCACTGTGAACACTGAAGCTTTCTTT.

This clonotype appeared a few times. The CDR3 protein is CASSQESADRVGEAFF. The CDR3 nucleotides read TGTGCCAGCAGCCAAGAAAGCGCGGACAGGGTCGGTGAAGCTTTCTTT. The V call is TRBV3-1, the J call TRBJ1-1, with 8 bases lining up with TRBD1. Germline loops: CDR1 LGHDT, CDR2 YNNKEL (reference sequence). The length of the CDR3 is 16 residues. J lost 7 bases, V lost 0 bases, and 10 bases had no gene match.

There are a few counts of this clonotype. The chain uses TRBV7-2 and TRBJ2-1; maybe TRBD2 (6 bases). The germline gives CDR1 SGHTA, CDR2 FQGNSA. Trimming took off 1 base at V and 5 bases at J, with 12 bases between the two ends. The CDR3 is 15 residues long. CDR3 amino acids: CASSLDLASHNEQFF. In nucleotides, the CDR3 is TGTGCCAGCAGCTTAGATCTAGCGTCACACAATGAGCAGTTCTTC. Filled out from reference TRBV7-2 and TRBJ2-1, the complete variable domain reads GAGVSQSPSNKVTEKGKDVELRCDPISGHTALYWYRQSLGQGLEFLIYFQGNSAPDKSGLPSDRFSAERTGGSVSTLTIQRTQQEDSAVYLCASSLDLASHNEQFFGPGTRLTVL.

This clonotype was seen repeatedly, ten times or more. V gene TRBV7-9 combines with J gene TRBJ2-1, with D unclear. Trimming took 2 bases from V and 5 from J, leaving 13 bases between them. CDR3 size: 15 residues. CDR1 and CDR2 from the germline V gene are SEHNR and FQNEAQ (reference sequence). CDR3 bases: TGTGCCAGCAGCTTACCGGTGAGCAGGAACAATGAGCAGTTCTTC. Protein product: CASSLPVSRNNEQFF.

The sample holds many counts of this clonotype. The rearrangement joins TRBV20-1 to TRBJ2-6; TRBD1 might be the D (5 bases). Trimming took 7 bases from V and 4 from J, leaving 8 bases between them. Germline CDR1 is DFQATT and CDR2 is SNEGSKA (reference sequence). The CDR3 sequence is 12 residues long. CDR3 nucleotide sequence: TGCAGTGGACAGCCCGGGGCCAACGTCCTGACTTTC. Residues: CSGQPGANVLTF.

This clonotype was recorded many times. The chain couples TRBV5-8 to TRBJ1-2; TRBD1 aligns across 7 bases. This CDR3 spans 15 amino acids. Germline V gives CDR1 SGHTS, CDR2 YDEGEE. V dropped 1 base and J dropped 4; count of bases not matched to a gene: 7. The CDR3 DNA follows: TGTGCCAGCAGCTTGCATGGCAGGGGGGGCTATGGCTACACCTTC. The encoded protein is CASSLHGRGGYGYTF.

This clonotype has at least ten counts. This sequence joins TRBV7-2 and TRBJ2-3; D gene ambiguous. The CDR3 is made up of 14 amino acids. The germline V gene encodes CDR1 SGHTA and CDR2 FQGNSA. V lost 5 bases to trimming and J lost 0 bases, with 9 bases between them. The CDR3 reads CASSLRVSTDTQYF. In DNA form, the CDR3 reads TGTGCCAGCAGCCTAAGGGTCAGCACAGATACGCAGTATTTT.

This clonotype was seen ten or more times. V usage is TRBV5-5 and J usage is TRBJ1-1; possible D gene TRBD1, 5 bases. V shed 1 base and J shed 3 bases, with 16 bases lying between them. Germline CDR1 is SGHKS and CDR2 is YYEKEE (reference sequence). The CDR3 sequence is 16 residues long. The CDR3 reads CASSLRPDKRDTEAFF. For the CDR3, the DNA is TGTGCCAGCAGCTTGCGGCCGGACAAGAGGGACACTGAAGCTTTCTTT.

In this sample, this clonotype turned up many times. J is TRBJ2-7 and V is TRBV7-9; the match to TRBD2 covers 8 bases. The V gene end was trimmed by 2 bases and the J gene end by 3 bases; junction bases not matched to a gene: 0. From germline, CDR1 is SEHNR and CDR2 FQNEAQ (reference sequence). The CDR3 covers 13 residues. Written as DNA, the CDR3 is TGTGCCAGCAGCTTAACTAGCGGCTACGAGCAGTACTTC. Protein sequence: CASSLTSGYEQYF.

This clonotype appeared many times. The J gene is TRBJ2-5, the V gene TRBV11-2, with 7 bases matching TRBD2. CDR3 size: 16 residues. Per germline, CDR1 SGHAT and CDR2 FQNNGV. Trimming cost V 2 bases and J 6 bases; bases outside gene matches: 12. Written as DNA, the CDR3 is TGTGCCAGCAGCTTACTCCCCGGCGGCGGGAGACAGACCCAGTACTTC. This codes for CASSLLPGGGRQTQYF.

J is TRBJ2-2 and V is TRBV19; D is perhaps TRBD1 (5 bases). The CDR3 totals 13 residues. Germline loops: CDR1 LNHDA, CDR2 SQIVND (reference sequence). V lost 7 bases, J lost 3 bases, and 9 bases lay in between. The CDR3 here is CASNQGYTGELFF. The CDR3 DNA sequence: TGTGCCAGTAATCAGGGATACACCGGGGAGCTGTTTTTT.

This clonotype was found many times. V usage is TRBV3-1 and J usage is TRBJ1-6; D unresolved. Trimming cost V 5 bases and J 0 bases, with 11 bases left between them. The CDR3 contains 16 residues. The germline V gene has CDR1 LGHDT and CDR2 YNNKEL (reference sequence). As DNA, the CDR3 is TGTGCCAGCAGCGCACAGTCTAGCTCCTATAATTCACCCCTCCACTTT. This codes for CASSAQSSSYNSPLHF.

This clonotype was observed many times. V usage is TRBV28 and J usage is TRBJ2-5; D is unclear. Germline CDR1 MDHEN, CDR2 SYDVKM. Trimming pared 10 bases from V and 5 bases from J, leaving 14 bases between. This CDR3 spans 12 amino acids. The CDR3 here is CATSLGLETQYF. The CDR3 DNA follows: TGTGCCACCTCCTTAGGGTTGGAGACCCAGTACTTC.

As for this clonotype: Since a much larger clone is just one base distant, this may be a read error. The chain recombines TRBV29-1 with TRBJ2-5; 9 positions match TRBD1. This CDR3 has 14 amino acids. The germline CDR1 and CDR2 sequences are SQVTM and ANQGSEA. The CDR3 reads CSVGGTGSQETQHF. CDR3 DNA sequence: TGCAGCGTTGGAGGGACAGGGAGTCAAGAGACCCAGCACTTC.

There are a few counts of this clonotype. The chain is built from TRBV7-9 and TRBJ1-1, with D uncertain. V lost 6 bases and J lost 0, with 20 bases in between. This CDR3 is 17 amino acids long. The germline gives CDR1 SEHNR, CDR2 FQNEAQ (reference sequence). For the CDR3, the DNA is TGTGCCAGCAGTCCCCGCGTGAGGGTGGAGTTGAACACTGAAGCTTTCTTT. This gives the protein CASSPRVRVELNTEAFF.

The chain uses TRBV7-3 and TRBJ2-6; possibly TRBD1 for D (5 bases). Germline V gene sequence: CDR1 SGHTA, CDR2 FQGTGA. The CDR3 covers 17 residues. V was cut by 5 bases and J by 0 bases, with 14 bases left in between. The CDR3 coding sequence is TGTGCCAGCAGCAGGGGATTGCCACCCTCTGGGGCCAACGTCCTGACTTTC. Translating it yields CASSRGLPPSGANVLTF. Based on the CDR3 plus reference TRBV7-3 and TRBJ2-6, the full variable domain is GAGVSQTPSNKVTEKGKYVELRCDPISGHTALYWYRQSLGQGPEFLIYFQGTGAADDSGLPNDRFFAVRPEGSVSTLKIQRTERGDSAVYLCASSRGLPPSGANVLTFGAGSRLTVL.

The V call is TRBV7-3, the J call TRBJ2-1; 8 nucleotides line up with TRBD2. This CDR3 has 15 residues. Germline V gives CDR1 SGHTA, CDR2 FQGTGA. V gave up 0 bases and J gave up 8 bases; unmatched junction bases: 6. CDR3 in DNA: TGTGCCAGCAGCTTAACTAGCGGGGTGGTCGATGAGCAGTTCTTC. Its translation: CASSLTSGVVDEQFF. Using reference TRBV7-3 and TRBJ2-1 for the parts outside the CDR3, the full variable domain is GAGVSQTPSNKVTEKGKYVELRCDPISGHTALYWYRQSLGQGPEFLIYFQGTGAADDSGLPNDRFFAVRPEGSVSTLKIQRTERGDSAVYLCASSLTSGVVDEQFFGPGTRLTVL.

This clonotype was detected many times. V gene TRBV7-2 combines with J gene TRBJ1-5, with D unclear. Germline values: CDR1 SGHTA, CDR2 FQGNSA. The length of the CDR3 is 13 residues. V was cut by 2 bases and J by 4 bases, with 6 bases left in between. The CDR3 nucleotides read TGTGCCAGCAGCTTACAGCTTAATCAGCCCCAGCATTTT. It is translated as CASSLQLNQPQHF.

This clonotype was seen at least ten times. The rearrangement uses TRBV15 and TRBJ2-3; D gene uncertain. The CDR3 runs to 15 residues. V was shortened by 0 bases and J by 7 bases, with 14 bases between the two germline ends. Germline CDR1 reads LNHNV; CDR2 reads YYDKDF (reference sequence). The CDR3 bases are TGTGCCACCAGCAGAGAAGTCCATTTCACGTATACGCAGTATTTT. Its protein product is CATSREVHFTYTQYF.

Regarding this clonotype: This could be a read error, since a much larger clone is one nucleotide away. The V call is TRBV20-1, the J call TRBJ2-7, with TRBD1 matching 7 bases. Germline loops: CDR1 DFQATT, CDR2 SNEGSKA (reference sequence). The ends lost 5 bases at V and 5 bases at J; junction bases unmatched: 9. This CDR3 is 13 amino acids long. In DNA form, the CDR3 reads TGCAGTGCTCGCTACGGACAGGTCGACGAGCAGTACTTC. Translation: CSARYGQVDEQYF.